This TCR beta chain was obtained from a study of tissue T cells after allogeneic stem cell transplantation. For this clone: Genes and germline are mouse. The read is 1 residue too short to cover the CDR3 end, so that end is filled in from the germline J gene.

The CDR3 sequence is 15 residues long. Germline values: CDR1 SNHLY, CDR2 FYNGKV (reference sequence). V shed 5 bases and J 1 base; nucleotides not matched to a gene: 1. The time point was: mouse harvest day 14 after allogeneic transplant. The graft held 10^6 splenic CD5+ T cells and 10^7 T-cell-depleted bone marrow cells. TCRdb's copy holds only in-frame clones and misses some; the assay was immunoSEQ multiplex PCR. This table holds around 6,100 clones, 45% found once. The receptor was derived from a female BALB/c mouse given C57BL/6 T cells with graft-versus-host disease after an allogeneic hematopoietic cell transplant. The sequencing sample was made of gut tissue. The chain employs TRBV3 and TRBJ2-1; TRBD2 aligns across 11 bases. CDR3 bases read: TGTGCCAGCAGCCGGGACTGGGGGAACTATGCTGAGCAGTTC. It is translated as CASSRDWGNYAEQF. The whole CDR3 protein reads CASSRDWGNYAEQFF.